This T cell receptor (beta chain) comes out of a study of blood T cell repertoires in COVID-19. TCRdb's table, derived via immunoSEQ multiplex PCR, lists solely in-frame clones and lacks some. The table lists under 300,000 clones, 86% of them singletons. The V and J ends lost 4 bases and 9 bases respectively, with 10 bases between them. The CDR3 runs 12 residues. Germline V gives CDR1 MDHEN, CDR2 SYDVKM. V usage is TRBV28 and J usage is TRBJ1-5; D is unclear. The origin of this receptor is a man older than 75 with acute or convalescent COVID-19. Sequences were obtained from peripheral blood. The CDR3 sequence is CASSWAQGPQHF. The CDR3 DNA follows: TGTGCCAGCAGTTGGGCCCAAGGGCCCCAGCATTTT.